These T cell receptor beta chains were read from a single sample in a study of cytomegalovirus exposure and HLA in healthy donors. TCRdb keeps only in-frame clones here, not all; method: immunoSEQ multiplex PCR. The data show 85,000 to 110,000 clones, roughly three quarters seen once. Sequencing was done on a sample of PBMCs. These receptors were collected from a young woman in good health and CMV-seropositive. Each CDR3 is given with its conserved first and last residue. Each record gives: D gene, clone size, V gene, J gene, CDR3 protein, CDR3 DNA. The D gene is left open where the match is weak. Clone size is given for some rows only: seen once, a few or many times, or a class if the clone is expanded.

d_gene: TRBD2; abundance: once; v_gene: TRBV7-8; j_gene: TRBJ2-7; CDR3aa: CASSGLAGGYEQYF; CDR3nt: TGTGCCAGCAGCGGACTAGCGGGAGGCTACGAGCAGTACTTC
d_gene: NA; abundance: once; v_gene: TRBV11-3; j_gene: TRBJ2-2; CDR3aa: CASSELGRGGTGELFF; CDR3nt: TGTGCCAGCAGCGAACTGGGCAGGGGCGGTACCGGGGAGCTGTTTTTT
d_gene: NA; abundance: NA; v_gene: TRBV10-1; j_gene: TRBJ2-7; CDR3aa: CASSEQPAGEYEQYF; CDR3nt: TGCGCCAGCAGTGAGCAGCCGGCCGGAGAGTACGAGCAGTACTTC
d_gene: TRBD1; abundance: NA; v_gene: TRBV6-5; j_gene: TRBJ2-7; CDR3aa: CASSWGQGLYEQYF; CDR3nt: TGTGCCAGCAGTTGGGGACAGGGCCTCTACGAGCAGTACTTC
d_gene: TRBD1; abundance: NA; v_gene: TRBV7-2; j_gene: TRBJ2-1; CDR3aa: CASSLKGAHNEQFF; CDR3nt: TGTGCCAGCAGCTTAAAGGGGGCGCACAATGAGCAGTTCTTC
d_gene: TRBD1; abundance: NA; v_gene: TRBV5-1; j_gene: TRBJ2-1; CDR3aa: CASIPGQGNNEQFF; CDR3nt: TGCGCCAGCATACCGGGACAGGGGAACAATGAGCAGTTCTTC
d_gene: NA; abundance: NA; v_gene: TRBV27; j_gene: TRBJ1-5; CDR3aa: CASRGAGYSNQPQHF; CDR3nt: TGTGCCAGCAGGGGTGCGGGCTATAGCAATCAGCCCCAGCATTTT
d_gene: TRBD2; abundance: NA; v_gene: TRBV5-6; j_gene: TRBJ2-7; CDR3aa: CASRDGLAESSYEQYF; CDR3nt: TGTGCCAGCAGGGATGGACTAGCGGAGAGCTCCTACGAGCAGTACTTC
d_gene: TRBD1; abundance: NA; v_gene: TRBV7-2; j_gene: TRBJ2-7; CDR3aa: CASSLWDRGPYYEQYF; CDR3nt: TGTGCCAGCAGCTTATGGGACAGGGGCCCCTACTACGAGCAGTACTTC
d_gene: NA; abundance: NA; v_gene: TRBV4-2; j_gene: TRBJ2-5; CDR3aa: CASSQASAGGPGETQYF; CDR3nt: TGTGCCAGCAGCCAAGCCTCGGCCGGGGGGCCGGGGGAGACCCAGTACTTC
d_gene: NA; abundance: NA; v_gene: TRBV6-5; j_gene: TRBJ2-7; CDR3aa: CASSYSAESYEQYF; CDR3nt: TGTGCCAGCAGTTACTCGGCCGAATCCTACGAGCAGTACTTC
d_gene: TRBD2; abundance: NA; v_gene: TRBV7-3; j_gene: TRBJ2-3; CDR3aa: CASSLAVTSGGLSTDTQYF; CDR3nt: TGTGCCAGCAGCTTAGCGGTAACTAGCGGGGGGCTAAGCACAGATACGCAGTATTTT
d_gene: NA; abundance: NA; v_gene: TRBV5-1; j_gene: TRBJ1-6; CDR3aa: CASSLTANNSPLHF; CDR3nt: TGCGCCAGCAGCTTGACAGCTAATAATTCACCCCTCCACTTT
d_gene: NA; abundance: NA; v_gene: TRBV6-6; j_gene: TRBJ1-1; CDR3aa: CASSPKQTAEAFF; CDR3nt: TGTGCCAGCAGTCCAAAGCAGACAGCTGAAGCTTTCTTT
d_gene: NA; abundance: once; v_gene: TRBV23-1; j_gene: TRBJ2-1; CDR3aa: CASSQSVLPQGNEQFF; CDR3nt: TGCGCCAGCAGTCAATCGGTGCTACCTCAGGGTAATGAGCAGTTCTTC
d_gene: TRBD2; abundance: NA; v_gene: TRBV28; j_gene: TRBJ2-7; CDR3aa: CASSSPGLAGTYEQYF; CDR3nt: TGTGCCAGCAGCTCCCCAGGACTAGCGGGAACCTACGAGCAGTACTTC
d_gene: NA; abundance: NA; v_gene: TRBV6-5; j_gene: TRBJ1-2; CDR3aa: CASSSFTANYGYTF; CDR3nt: TGTGCCAGCAGTTCCTTTACAGCTAACTATGGCTACACCTTC
d_gene: NA; abundance: NA; v_gene: TRBV5-1; j_gene: TRBJ1-2; CDR3aa: CASSSDRGSNYGYTF; CDR3nt: TGCGCCAGCAGCTCCGACCGGGGATCTAACTATGGCTACACCTTC
d_gene: TRBD2; abundance: NA; v_gene: TRBV11-2; j_gene: TRBJ2-7; CDR3aa: CASSSWTSGGYEQYF; CDR3nt: TGTGCCAGCAGCTCATGGACTAGCGGGGGTTACGAGCAGTACTTC
d_gene: NA; abundance: NA; v_gene: TRBV9; j_gene: TRBJ1-1; CDR3aa: CASSVFGGNTEAFF; CDR3nt: TGTGCCAGCAGCGTATTCGGGGGGAACACTGAAGCTTTCTTT
d_gene: NA; abundance: NA; v_gene: TRBV5-1; j_gene: TRBJ1-3; CDR3aa: CASSSFGGPGNTIYF; CDR3nt: TGCGCCAGCAGCTCCTTTGGAGGGCCGGGAAACACCATATATTTT
d_gene: NA; abundance: NA; v_gene: TRBV28; j_gene: TRBJ2-7; CDR3aa: CASSLHSGDEQYF; CDR3nt: TGTGCCAGCAGCCTTCATTCAGGGGACGAGCAGTACTTC
d_gene: TRBD1; abundance: NA; v_gene: TRBV19; j_gene: TRBJ1-4; CDR3aa: CASSAWGQGDINEKLFF; CDR3nt: TGTGCCAGTAGTGCCTGGGGACAGGGGGATATTAATGAAAAACTGTTTTTT
d_gene: NA; abundance: NA; v_gene: TRBV10-3; j_gene: TRBJ1-2; CDR3aa: CAISDRLRRGYTF; CDR3nt: TGTGCCATCAGTGATCGGTTGCGGAGGGGCTACACCTTC
d_gene: TRBD1; abundance: few; v_gene: TRBV6-1; j_gene: TRBJ2-5; CDR3aa: CASTGQGWQETQYF; CDR3nt: TGTGCCAGCACCGGACAGGGGTGGCAAGAGACCCAGTACTTC
d_gene: NA; abundance: NA; v_gene: TRBV28; j_gene: TRBJ1-2; CDR3aa: CASSLVSHNYGYTF; CDR3nt: TGTGCCAGCAGTTTAGTTTCCCATAACTATGGCTACACCTTC
d_gene: NA; abundance: NA; v_gene: TRBV28; j_gene: TRBJ2-5; CDR3aa: CASSLTGSQETQYF; CDR3nt: TGTGCCAGCAGTTTAACAGGAAGCCAAGAGACCCAGTACTTC
d_gene: NA; abundance: few; v_gene: TRBV6-6; j_gene: TRBJ1-4; CDR3aa: CASSPPSATNEKLFF; CDR3nt: TGTGCCAGCAGTCCCCCTTCTGCAACTAATGAAAAACTGTTTTTT
d_gene: NA; abundance: NA; v_gene: TRBV27; j_gene: TRBJ2-1; CDR3aa: CASSLGFSGDNEQFF; CDR3nt: TGTGCCAGCAGTTTAGGTTTTAGCGGCGACAATGAGCAGTTCTTC
d_gene: NA; abundance: NA; v_gene: TRBV6-5; j_gene: TRBJ1-4; CDR3aa: CASSLHTTSNEKLFF; CDR3nt: TGTGCCAGCAGTTTGCACACCACCTCTAATGAAAAACTGTTTTTT
d_gene: NA; abundance: few; v_gene: TRBV7-8; j_gene: TRBJ2-7; CDR3aa: CASSQTRIPYEQYF; CDR3nt: TGTGCCAGCAGCCAAACCAGGATCCCCTACGAGCAGTACTTC
d_gene: NA; abundance: NA; v_gene: TRBV6-1; j_gene: TRBJ1-1; CDR3aa: CASQQVTNTEAFF; CDR3nt: TGTGCCAGCCAACAGGTTACGAACACTGAAGCTTTCTTT
d_gene: NA; abundance: NA; v_gene: TRBV11-2; j_gene: TRBJ2-3; CDR3aa: CASSALTRRRDTQYF; CDR3nt: TGTGCCAGCAGCGCCTTGACTCGTCGGCGAGATACGCAGTATTTT